This is a list of T cell receptor beta chains from one sample in a study of T cells in Graves' hyperthyroidism and ophthalmopathy. MiXCR, applied by TCRdb to the multiplex PCR reads, yields one record per CDR3 protein. The data contain fewer than 400,000 distinct CDR3 sequences, roughly 14% of them seen just once; the ten biggest clones take up 28%. Sequenced: blood. Receptors were obtained from a woman aged 18-30 years with Graves' hyperthyroidism that later progressed to Graves' ophthalmopathy. CDR3s include the opening cysteine and the closing phenylalanine or tryptophan. A D gene is named only where the DNA matches it firmly. Where a row states a size, it is once, few, many or the class of an expanded clone; other rows omit it.

>.|.|TRBJ1-3|TRBV7-9
CASSWKPWDDRGNTIYF
TGTGCCAGCAGCTGGAAACCTTGGGACGACAGAGGAAACACCATATATTTT
>few|.|TRBJ2-3|TRBV7-6
CASSLGTGDTQYF
TGTGCCAGCAGCTTGGGCACAGGAGATACGCAGTATTTT
>many|TRBD1|TRBJ1-1|TRBV2
CASSLERDRGTEAFF
TGTGCCAGCAGCTTAGAACGGGACAGGGGGACTGAAGCTTTCTTT
>many|.|TRBJ2-7|TRBV29-1
CSVAPSVSYEQYF
TGCAGCGTTGCCCCTAGCGTCTCCTACGAGCAGTACTTC
>many|TRBD2|TRBJ2-7|TRBV6-2/TRBV6-3
CASRTGRGAGVGEQYF
TGTGCCAGCAGGACAGGTCGAGGAGCGGGAGTAGGTGAGCAGTACTTC
>.|.|TRBJ1-2|TRBV29-1
CSVRYSFGSYTF
TGCAGCGTTCGTTACTCCTTCGGGAGCTACACCTTC
>.|TRBD1|TRBJ1-1|TRBV5-1
CASSFDRALGNTEAFF
TGCGCCAGCAGCTTCGACAGGGCCTTGGGGAACACTGAAGCTTTCTTT
>.|.|TRBJ1-4|TRBV4-1
CATTGRRGPGEGEKLFF
TGCGCCACCACCGGCCGGCGGGGCCCGGGGGAGGGGGAAAAACTGTTTTTT
>.|TRBD1|TRBJ1-5|TRBV2
CASREQGTSNQPQHF
TGTGCCAGCAGGGAACAGGGGACTAGCAATCAGCCCCAGCATTTT
>many|.|TRBJ1-2|TRBV7-8
CASSSYRGQPTNYGYTF
TGTGCCAGCAGCAGTTACCGCGGACAGCCAACTAACTATGGCTACACCTTC
>many|.|TRBJ1-1|TRBV12-3/TRBV12-4
CASRAITGSTEAFF
TGTGCCAGCAGGGCGATAACAGGGAGTACTGAAGCTTTCTTT
>few|.|TRBJ1-2|TRBV6-5
CASSYSAARGKEGYTF
TGTGCCAGCAGTTACTCTGCCGCCAGGGGAAAGGAAGGCTACACCTTC
>.|.|TRBJ2-3|TRBV19
CATSHLSTDTQYF
TGTGCCACCTCTCATCTTAGCACAGATACGCAGTATTTT
>few|TRBD1|TRBJ1-5|TRBV5-6
CASSLAGTGIRNQPQHF
TGTGCCAGCAGCTTGGCCGGGACAGGGATCCGCAATCAGCCCCAGCATTTT
>few|.|TRBJ2-7|TRBV5-6
CASSFRLFYEQYF
TGTGCCAGCAGCTTCCGGCTCTTCTACGAGCAGTACTTC
>many|.|TRBJ2-1|TRBV7-8
CASSPSGLPLWQFF
TGTGCCAGCAGCCCAAGTGGCTTGCCGTTATGGCAGTTCTTC
>few|TRBD2|TRBJ2-7|TRBV7-9
CASSFGGGNPFFEQYF
TGTGCCAGCAGCTTTGGGGGGGGGAACCCTTTTTTCGAGCAGTACTTC
>.|.|TRBJ1-1|TRBV5-8
CASSLEGEMNTEAFF
TGTGCCAGCAGCTTGGAAGGCGAAATGAACACTGAAGCTTTCTTT
>.|.|TRBJ2-1|TRBV12-3/TRBV12-4
CSSNPPGLHNEQFF
TGTTCCAGCAACCCGCCGGGATTACACAATGAGCAGTTCTTC
>.|TRBD1|TRBJ1-2|TRBV7-9
CASSLSGQDYGYTF
TGTGCCAGCAGCTTATCGGGACAGGACTATGGCTACACCTTC
>many|TRBD2|TRBJ2-7|TRBV27
CASSLTSGSFTYEQYF
TGTGCCAGCAGCCTCACTAGCGGGAGCTTTACCTACGAGCAGTACTTC
>many|.|TRBJ1-2|TRBV7-9
CASNPRAGRNYGYTF
TGTGCCAGCAATCCCAGGGCGGGGCGGAACTATGGCTACACCTTC
>many|TRBD2|TRBJ2-5|TRBV7-2
CASSLESGRAAKTQYF
TGTGCCAGCAGCTTAGAAAGCGGGAGGGCCGCAAAGACCCAGTACTTC
>many|TRBD2|TRBJ2-3|TRBV28
CASNQLAGAGTDTQYF
TGTGCCAGCAACCAACTAGCGGGAGCCGGAACAGATACGCAGTATTTT
>many|TRBD1|TRBJ1-2|TRBV6-2/TRBV6-3
CASSMNRDRGEFNYGYTF
TGTGCCAGCAGCATGAACCGGGACAGGGGAGAATTTAACTATGGCTACACCTTC
>.|.|TRBJ2-7|TRBV27
CASSLFLRGPYEQYF
TGTGCCAGCAGTTTGTTTTTAAGGGGCCCCTACGAGCAGTACTTC
>few|.|TRBJ1-1|TRBV3-1
CASSRAGTTNTEAFF
TGTGCCAGCAGCCGGGCCGGGACAACGAACACTGAAGCTTTCTTT
>many|.|TRBJ1-4|TRBV30
CAWSPKTVGSEKLFF
TGTGCCTGGAGTCCTAAGACAGTCGGGTCTGAAAAACTGTTTTTT
>.|TRBD1|TRBJ2-7|TRBV25-1
CASSESTSGTGSYEQYF
TGTGCCAGCAGTGAATCGACCTCAGGGACAGGCTCCTACGAGCAGTACTTC
>many|.|TRBJ2-1|TRBV28
CASSPPDEYNEQFF
TGTGCCAGCAGTCCCCCGGACGAGTACAATGAGCAGTTCTTC
>.|TRBD1|TRBJ2-7|TRBV20-1
CSASLRLDRGHEQYF
TGCAGTGCTTCCCTCAGGCTGGACAGGGGGCATGAGCAGTACTTC
>.|TRBD2|TRBJ2-1|TRBV20-1
CSARDRVSGRDSYNEQFF
TGCAGTGCTAGAGATCGGGTTAGCGGGAGGGACTCCTACAATGAGCAGTTCTTC
>many|.|TRBJ2-2|TRBV12-3/TRBV12-4
CASSLASSAGELFF
TGTGCCAGCAGTTTAGCTAGCTCTGCCGGGGAGCTGTTTTTT
>.|TRBD2|TRBJ2-1|TRBV4-1
CASSQPSGSGNEQFF
TGCGCCAGCAGCCAACCTAGCGGGAGCGGGAATGAGCAGTTCTTC
>many|.|TRBJ1-2|TRBV7-9
CASSSTGNGYGYTF
TGTGCCAGCAGCTCTACCGGGAATGGGTATGGCTACACCTTC
>few|.|TRBJ2-5|TRBV7-9
CASSLGRSGAETQYF
TGTGCCAGCAGCTTAGGCCGGTCGGGAGCGGAGACCCAGTACTTC
>few|.|TRBJ2-1|TRBV6-2/TRBV6-3
CASSRTPYNEQFF
TGTGCCAGCAGCCGGACACCTTACAATGAGCAGTTCTTC